This T cell receptor (beta chain) comes out of a study of radiation and T cells in renal cell carcinoma. The germline CDR1 and CDR2 sequences are LGHNA and YSLEER. Trimming removed 0 bases from V and 4 bases from J, with 17 bases in between. This CDR3 spans 17 amino acids. TCRdb's copy holds only in-frame clones and misses some; the assay was immunoSEQ multiplex PCR. The sample consists of 65,000 or so clones, 65% to 80% of them appearing once. As for time point: blood 4 weeks post-SBRT, at nephrectomy. Treatment described: 15 Gy SBRT to primary tumor, nephrectomy 4 weeks later. The tumor was a clear cell renal cell carcinoma. Comment on this clone: Its cognate antigen is unknown.

Notes on the study in general: Baseline intratumoral clonotype presence is unknown without pretreatment biopsies. From baseline, blood top tumor clonotypes peaked at 2 weeks post-radiation.

The gene calls are TRBV4-3 and TRBJ2-3; no firm D call. The origin of this receptor is a man in his 60s with renal cell carcinoma. Sequencing was performed on blood, taken from a patient whose treatment included radiotherapy and nephrectomy. The chain's CDR3 is CASSQDLGSTPADTQYF. As DNA, the CDR3 is TGCGCCAGCAGCCAAGATCTGGGCTCGACTCCCGCAGATACGCAGTATTTT.